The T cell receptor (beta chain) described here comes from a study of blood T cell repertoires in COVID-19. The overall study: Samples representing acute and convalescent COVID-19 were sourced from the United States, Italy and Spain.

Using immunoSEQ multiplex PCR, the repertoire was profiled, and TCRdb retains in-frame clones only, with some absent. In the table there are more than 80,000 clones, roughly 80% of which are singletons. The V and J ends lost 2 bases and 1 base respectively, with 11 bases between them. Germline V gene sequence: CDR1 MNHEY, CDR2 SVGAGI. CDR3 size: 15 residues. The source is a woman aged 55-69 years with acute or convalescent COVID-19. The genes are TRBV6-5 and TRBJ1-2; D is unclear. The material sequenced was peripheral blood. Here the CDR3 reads CASSYPKWSNYGYTF. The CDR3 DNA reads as TGTGCCAGCAGTTACCCGAAGTGGAGTAACTATGGCTACACCTTC.